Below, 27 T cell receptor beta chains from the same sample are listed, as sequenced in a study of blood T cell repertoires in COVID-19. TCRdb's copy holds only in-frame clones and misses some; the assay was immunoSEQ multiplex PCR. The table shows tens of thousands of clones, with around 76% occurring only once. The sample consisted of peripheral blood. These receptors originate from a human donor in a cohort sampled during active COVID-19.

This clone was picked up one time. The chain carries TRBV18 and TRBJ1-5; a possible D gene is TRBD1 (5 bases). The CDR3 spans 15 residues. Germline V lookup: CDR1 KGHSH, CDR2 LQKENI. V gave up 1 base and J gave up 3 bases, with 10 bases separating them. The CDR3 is CASSPLQALNQPQHF. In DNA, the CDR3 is TGTGCCAGCTCACCACTACAGGCCCTCAATCAGCCCCAGCATTTT.

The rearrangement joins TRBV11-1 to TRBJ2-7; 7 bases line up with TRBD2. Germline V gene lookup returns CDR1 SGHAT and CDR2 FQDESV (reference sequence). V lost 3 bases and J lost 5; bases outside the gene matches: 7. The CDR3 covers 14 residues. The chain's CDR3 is CASSFGGDRDEQYF. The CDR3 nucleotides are TGTGCCAGCAGCTTTGGGGGGGACCGGGACGAGCAGTACTTC.

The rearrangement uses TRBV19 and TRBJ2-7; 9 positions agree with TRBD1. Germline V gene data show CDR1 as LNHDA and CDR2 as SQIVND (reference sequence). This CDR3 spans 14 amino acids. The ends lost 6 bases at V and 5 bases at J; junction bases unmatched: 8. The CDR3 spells CASRKGQGFNEQYF. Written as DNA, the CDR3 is TGTGCCAGTAGGAAGGGACAGGGCTTCAACGAGCAGTACTTC.

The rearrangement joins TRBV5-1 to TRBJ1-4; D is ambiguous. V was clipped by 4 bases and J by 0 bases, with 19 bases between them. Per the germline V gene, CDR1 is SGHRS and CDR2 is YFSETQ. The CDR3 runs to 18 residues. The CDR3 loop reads CASSRGYSGTATNEKLFF. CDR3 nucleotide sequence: TGCGCCAGCAGCCGCGGATATAGCGGAACTGCAACTAATGAAAAACTGTTTTTT.

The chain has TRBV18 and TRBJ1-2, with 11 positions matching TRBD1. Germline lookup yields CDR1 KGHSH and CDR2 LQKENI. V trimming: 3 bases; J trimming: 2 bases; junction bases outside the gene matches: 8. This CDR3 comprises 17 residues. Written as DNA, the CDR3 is TGTGCCAGCTCACCCGGACAGGGGGCCGCGGCGAACTATGGCTACACCTTC. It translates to CASSPGQGAAANYGYTF. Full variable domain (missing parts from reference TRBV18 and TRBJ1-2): NAGVMQNPRHLVRRRGQEARLRCSPMKGHSHVYWYRQLPEEGLKFMVYLQKENIIDESGMPKERFSAEFPKEGPSILRIQQVVRGDSAAYFCASSPGQGAAANYGYTFGSGTRLTVV.

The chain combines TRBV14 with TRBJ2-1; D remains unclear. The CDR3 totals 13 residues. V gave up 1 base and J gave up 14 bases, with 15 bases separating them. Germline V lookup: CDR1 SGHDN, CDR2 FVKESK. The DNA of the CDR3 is TGTGCCAGCAGCCAAGTAGATACATATCAGGAGTTCTTC. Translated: CASSQVDTYQEFF.

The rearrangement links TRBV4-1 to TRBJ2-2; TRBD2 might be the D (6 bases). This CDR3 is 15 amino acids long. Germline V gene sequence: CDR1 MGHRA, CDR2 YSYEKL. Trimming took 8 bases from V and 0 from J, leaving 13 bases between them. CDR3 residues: CASSRGFANTGELFF. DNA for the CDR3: TGCGCCAGCTCACGGGGGTTCGCGAACACCGGGGAGCTGTTTTTT.

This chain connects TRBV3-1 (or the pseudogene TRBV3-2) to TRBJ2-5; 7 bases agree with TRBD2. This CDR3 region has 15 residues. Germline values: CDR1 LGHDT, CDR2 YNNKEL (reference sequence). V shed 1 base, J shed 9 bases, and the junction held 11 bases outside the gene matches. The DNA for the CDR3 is TGTGCCAGCAGCCAAGTAACTAGCGAGGCCTTCCCCCAGTACTTC. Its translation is CASSQVTSEAFPQYF.

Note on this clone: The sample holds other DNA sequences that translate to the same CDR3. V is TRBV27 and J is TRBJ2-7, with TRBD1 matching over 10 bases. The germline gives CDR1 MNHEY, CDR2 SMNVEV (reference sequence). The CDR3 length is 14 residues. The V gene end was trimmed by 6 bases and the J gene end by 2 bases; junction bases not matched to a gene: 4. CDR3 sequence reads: CASSIGQGAYEQYF. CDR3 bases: TGTGCCAGCAGCATCGGACAGGGGGCCTACGAGCAGTACTTC.

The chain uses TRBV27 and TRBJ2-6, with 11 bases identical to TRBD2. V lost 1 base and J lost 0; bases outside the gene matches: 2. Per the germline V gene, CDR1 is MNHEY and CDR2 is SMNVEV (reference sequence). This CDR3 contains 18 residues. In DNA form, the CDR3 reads TGTGCCAGCAGTTTATTAGCGGGGGGGAGCTCTGGGGCCAACGTCCTGACTTTC. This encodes CASSLLAGGSSGANVLTF.

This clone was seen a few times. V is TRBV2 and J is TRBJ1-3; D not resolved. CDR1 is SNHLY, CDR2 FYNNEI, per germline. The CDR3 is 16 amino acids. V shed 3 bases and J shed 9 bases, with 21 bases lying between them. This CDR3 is CASSDSRAGVLSTIYF. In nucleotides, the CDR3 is TGTGCCAGCAGTGATTCGCGTGCGGGAGTCTTAAGCACCATATATTTT.

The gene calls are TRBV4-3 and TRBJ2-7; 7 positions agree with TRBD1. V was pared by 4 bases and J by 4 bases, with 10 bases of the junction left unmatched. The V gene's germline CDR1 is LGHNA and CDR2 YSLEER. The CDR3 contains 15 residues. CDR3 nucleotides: TGCGCCAGCAGCCTCGGCGTACAGGGGAGTTACGAGCAGTACTTC. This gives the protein CASSLGVQGSYEQYF.

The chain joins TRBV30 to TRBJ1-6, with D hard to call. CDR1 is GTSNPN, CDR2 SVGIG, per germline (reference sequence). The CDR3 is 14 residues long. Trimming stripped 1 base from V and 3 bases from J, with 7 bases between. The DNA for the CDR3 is TGTGCCTGGAGTGGCGGTCTCTATAATTCACCCCTCCACTTT. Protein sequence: CAWSGGLYNSPLHF.

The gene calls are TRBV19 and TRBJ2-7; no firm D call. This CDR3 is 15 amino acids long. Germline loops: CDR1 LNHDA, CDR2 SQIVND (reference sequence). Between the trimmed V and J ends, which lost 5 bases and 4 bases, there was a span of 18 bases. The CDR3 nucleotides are TGTGCCAGTAGTCCTTCAGGTAGATCCTCATACGAGCAGTACTTC. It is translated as CASSPSGRSSYEQYF. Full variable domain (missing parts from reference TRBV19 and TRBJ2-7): DGGITQSPKYLFRKEGQNVTLSCEQNLNHDAMYWYRQDPGQGLRLIYYSQIVNDFQKGDIAEGYSVSREKKESFPLTVTSAQKNPTAFYLCASSPSGRSSYEQYFGPGTRLTVT.

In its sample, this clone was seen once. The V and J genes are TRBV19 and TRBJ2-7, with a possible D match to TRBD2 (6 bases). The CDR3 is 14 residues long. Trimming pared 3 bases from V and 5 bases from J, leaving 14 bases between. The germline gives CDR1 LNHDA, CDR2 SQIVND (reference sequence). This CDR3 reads CASSMASVVNEQYF. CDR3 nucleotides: TGTGCCAGTAGTATGGCTAGCGTGGTGAACGAGCAGTACTTC.

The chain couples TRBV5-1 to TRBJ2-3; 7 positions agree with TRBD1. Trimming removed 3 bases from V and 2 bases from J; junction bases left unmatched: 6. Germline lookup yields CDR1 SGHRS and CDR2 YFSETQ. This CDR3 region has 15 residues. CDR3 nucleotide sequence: TGCGCCAGCAGCTCACAGGGGCTGATCACAGATACGCAGTATTTT. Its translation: CASSSQGLITDTQYF.

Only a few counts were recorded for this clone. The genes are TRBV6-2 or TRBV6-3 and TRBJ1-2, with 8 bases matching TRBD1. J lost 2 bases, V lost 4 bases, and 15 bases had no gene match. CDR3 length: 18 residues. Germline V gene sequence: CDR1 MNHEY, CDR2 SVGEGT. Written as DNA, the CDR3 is TGTGCCAGCAGTTCGGGTTATGGACAGGGAAGTGAAAACTATGGCTACACCTTC. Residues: CASSSGYGQGSENYGYTF.

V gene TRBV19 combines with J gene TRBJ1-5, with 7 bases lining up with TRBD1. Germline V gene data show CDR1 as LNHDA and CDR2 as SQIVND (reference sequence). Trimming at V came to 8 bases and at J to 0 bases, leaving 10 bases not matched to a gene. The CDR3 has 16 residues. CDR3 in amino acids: CASSRDSSYSNQPQHF. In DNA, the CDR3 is TGTGCCAGTTCGCGGGACAGCTCATATAGCAATCAGCCCCAGCATTTT.

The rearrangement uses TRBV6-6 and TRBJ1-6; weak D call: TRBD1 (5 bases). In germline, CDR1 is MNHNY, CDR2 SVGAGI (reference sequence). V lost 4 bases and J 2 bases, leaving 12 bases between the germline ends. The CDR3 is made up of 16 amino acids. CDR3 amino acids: CASSSFRVTYNSPLHF. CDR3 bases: TGTGCCAGCAGTTCCTTCAGGGTCACCTATAATTCACCCCTCCACTTT.

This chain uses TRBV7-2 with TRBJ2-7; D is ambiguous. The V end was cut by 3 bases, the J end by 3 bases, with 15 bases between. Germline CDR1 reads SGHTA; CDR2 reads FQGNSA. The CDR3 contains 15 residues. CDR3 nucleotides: TGTGCCAGCAGCTTCAGTGGCGGCCTGGGCTACGAGCAGTACTTC. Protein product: CASSFSGGLGYEQYF. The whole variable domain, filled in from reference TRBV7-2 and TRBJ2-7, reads GAGVSQSPSNKVTEKGKDVELRCDPISGHTALYWYRQSLGQGLEFLIYFQGNSAPDKSGLPSDRFSAERTGGSVSTLTIQRTQQEDSAVYLCASSFSGGLGYEQYFGPGTRLTVT.

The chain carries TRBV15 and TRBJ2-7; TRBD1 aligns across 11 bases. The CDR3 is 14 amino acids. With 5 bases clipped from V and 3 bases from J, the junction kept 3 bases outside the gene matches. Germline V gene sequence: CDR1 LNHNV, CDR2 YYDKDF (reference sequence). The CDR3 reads CATSAGTGGYEQYF. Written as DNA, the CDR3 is TGTGCCACCAGCGCAGGGACAGGGGGCTACGAGCAGTACTTC.

CDR3 in DNA: TGTGCCAGCAAACTTGGGACAGGGCCCTATGGCTACACCTTC. It codes for CASKLGTGPYGYTF. The chain uses TRBV6-5 and TRBJ1-2, with TRBD1 matching 9 bases. CDR3 length equals 14 residues. Germline V gene sequence: CDR1 MNHEY, CDR2 SVGAGI. The V segment lost 7 bases and the J segment 4 bases; nucleotides outside the gene matches: 7.

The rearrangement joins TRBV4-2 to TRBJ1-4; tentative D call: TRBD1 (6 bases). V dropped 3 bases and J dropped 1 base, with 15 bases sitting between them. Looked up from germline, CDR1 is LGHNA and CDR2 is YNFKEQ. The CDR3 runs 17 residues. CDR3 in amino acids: CASSQGARIGTNEKLFF. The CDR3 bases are TGTGCCAGCAGCCAGGGGGCGAGGATAGGAACTAATGAAAAACTGTTTTTT.

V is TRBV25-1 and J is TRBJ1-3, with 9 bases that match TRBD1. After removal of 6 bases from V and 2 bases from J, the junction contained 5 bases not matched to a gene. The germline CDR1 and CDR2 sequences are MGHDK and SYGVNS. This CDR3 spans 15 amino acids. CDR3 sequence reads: CASRTTGGPGNTIYF. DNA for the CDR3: TGTGCCAGCAGAACGACAGGGGGACCTGGAAACACCATATATTTT.

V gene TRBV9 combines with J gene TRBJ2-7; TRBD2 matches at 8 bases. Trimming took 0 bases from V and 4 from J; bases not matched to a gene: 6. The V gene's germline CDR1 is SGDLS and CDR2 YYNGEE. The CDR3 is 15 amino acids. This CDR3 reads CASSVDGGGLYEQYF. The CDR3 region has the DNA TGTGCCAGCAGCGTAGACGGGGGGGGGTTGTACGAGCAGTACTTC.

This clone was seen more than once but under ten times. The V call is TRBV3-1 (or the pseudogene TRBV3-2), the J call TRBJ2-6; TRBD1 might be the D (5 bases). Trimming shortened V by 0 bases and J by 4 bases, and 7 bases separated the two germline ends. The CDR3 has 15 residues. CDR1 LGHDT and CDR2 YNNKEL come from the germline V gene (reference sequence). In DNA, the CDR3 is TGTGCCAGCAGCCAAGACAGGGCCGGGGCCAACGTCCTGACTTTC. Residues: CASSQDRAGANVLTF.

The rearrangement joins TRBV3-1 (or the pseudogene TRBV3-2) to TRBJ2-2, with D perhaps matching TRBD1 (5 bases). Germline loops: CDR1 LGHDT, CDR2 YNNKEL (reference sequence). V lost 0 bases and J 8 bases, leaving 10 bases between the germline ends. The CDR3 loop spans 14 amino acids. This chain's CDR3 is CASSQDRAKGELFF. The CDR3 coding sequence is TGTGCCAGCAGCCAAGACAGGGCGAAGGGGGAGCTGTTTTTT.